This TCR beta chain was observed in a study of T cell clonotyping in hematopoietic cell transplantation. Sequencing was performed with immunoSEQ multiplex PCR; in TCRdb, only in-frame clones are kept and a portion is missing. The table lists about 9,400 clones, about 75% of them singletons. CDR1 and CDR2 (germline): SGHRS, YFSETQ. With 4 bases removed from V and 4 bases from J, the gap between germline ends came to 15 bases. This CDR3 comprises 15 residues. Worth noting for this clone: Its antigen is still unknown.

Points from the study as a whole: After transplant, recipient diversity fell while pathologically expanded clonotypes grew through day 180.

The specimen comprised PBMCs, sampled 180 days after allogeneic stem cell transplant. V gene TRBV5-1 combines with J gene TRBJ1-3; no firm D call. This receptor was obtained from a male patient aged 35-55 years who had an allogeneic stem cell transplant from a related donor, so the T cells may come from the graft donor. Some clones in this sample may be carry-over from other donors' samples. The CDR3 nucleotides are TGCGCCAGCAGCCCTGAGGGCGCTCTCGGAAACACCATATATTTT. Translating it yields CASSPEGALGNTIYF.